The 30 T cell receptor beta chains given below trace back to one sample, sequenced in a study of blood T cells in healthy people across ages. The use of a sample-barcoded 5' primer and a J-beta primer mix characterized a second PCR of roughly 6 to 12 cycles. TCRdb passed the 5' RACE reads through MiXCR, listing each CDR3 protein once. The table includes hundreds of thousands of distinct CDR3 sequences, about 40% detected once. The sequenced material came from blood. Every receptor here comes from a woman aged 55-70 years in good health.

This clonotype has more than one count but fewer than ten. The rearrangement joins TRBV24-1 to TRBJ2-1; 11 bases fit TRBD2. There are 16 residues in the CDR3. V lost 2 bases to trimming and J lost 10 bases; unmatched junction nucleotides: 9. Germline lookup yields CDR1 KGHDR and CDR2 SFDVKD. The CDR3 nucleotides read TGTGCCACCAGTGATTCCATTAGCGGGAGGGCCGGAGAGCAGTTCTTC. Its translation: CATSDSISGRAGEQFF.

The CDR3 loop is CASRRQTGDVNYGYTF. CDR3 DNA: TGTGCCAGCAGACGACAAACAGGGGATGTTAACTATGGCTACACCTTC. The chain recombines TRBV5-5 with TRBJ1-2, with TRBD1 matching over 7 bases. The CDR3 contains 16 residues. With V trimmed by 5 bases and J by 1 base, 11 bases remained unmatched. Germline V gene data show CDR1 as SGHKS and CDR2 as YYEKEE (reference sequence).

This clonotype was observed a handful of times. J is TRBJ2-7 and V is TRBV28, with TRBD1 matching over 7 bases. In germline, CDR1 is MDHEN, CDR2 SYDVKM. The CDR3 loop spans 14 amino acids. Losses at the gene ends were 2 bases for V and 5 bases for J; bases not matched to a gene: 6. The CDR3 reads CASSLNRGRDEQYF. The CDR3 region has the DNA TGTGCCAGCAGTTTAAACAGGGGAAGGGACGAGCAGTACTTC.

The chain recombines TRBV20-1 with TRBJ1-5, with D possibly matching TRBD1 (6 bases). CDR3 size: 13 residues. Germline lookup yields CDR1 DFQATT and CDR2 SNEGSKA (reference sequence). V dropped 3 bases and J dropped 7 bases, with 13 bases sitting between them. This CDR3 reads CSASVQGWQPQHF. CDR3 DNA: TGCAGTGCTAGTGTACAGGGTTGGCAGCCCCAGCATTTT.

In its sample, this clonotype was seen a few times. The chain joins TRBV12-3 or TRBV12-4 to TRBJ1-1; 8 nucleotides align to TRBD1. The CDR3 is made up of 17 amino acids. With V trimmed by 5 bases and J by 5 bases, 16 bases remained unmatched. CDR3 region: CASSIRRRDRRVTEAFF. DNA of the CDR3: TGTGCCAGCAGTATCCGAAGACGGGACAGGCGAGTTACTGAAGCTTTCTTT.

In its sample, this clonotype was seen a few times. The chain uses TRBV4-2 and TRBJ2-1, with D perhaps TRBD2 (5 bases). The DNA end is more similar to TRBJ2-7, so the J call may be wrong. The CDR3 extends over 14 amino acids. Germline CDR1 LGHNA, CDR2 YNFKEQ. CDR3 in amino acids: CASSQASSYNEQYF. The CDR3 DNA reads TGTGCCAGCAGCCAAGCTAGCTCCTACAATGAGCAGTACTTC.

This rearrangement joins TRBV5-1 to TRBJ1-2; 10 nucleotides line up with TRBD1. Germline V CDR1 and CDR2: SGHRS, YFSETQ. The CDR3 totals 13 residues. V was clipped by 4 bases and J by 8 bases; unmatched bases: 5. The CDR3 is CASSDGTGAGYTF. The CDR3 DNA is TGCGCCAGCAGCGATGGGACAGGGGCCGGCTACACCTTC.

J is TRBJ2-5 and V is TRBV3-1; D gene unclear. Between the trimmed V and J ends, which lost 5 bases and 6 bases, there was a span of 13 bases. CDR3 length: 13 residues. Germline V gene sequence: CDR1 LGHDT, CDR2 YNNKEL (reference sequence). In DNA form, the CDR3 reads TGTGCCAGCAGCGTACTGGGCCCCAAGACCCAGTACTTC. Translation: CASSVLGPKTQYF.

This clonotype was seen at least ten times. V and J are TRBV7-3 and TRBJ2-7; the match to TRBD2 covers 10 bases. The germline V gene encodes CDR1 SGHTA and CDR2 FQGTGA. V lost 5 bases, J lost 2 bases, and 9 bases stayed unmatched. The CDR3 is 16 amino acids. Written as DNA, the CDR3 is TGTGCCAGCAGCCTAAATGCACTAGCGGGAACCTACGAGCAGTACTTC. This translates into CASSLNALAGTYEQYF.

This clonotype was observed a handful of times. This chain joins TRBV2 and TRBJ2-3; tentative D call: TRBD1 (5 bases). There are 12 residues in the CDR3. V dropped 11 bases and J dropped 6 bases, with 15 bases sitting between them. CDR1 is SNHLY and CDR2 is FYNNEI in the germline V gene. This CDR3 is CASEGVTDTQYF. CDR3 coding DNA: TGTGCCTCCGAAGGGGTAACGGATACGCAGTATTTT.

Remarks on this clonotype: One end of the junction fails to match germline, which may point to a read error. The CDR3 loop is CSVEVYSGSSDMQYF. For the CDR3, the DNA is TGCAGCGTTGAAGTATACAGCGGGAGCTCCGATATGCAGTATTTT. The chain couples TRBV29-1 to TRBJ2-3; 8 nucleotides line up with TRBD2. This CDR3 comprises 15 residues. Germline CDR1 is SQVTM and CDR2 is ANQGSEA.

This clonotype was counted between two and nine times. The CDR3 spells CSAAGLPNNEQFF. In DNA, the CDR3 is TGCAGTGCGGCGGGACTACCCAACAATGAGCAGTTCTTC. The chain is built from TRBV20-1 and TRBJ2-1, with 7 bases fitting TRBD2. From germline, CDR1 is DFQATT and CDR2 SNEGSKA (reference sequence). The V and J ends lost 6 bases and 5 bases, in that order; junction bases with no gene match: 7. This CDR3 is 13 amino acids long.

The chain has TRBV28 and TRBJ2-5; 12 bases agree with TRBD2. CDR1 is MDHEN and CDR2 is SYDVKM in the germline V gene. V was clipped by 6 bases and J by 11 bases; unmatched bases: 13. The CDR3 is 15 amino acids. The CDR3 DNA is TGTGCCAGCAGCCAGACTAGCGGGAGTAAAAATGAGCAGTACTTC. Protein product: CASSQTSGSKNEQYF.

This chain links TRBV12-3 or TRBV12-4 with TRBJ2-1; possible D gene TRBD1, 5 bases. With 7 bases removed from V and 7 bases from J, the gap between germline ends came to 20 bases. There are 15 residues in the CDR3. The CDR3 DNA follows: TGTGCCAGCAATCCTCTAGGGGCACATGGAAATGAGCAGTTCTTC. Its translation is CASNPLGAHGNEQFF.

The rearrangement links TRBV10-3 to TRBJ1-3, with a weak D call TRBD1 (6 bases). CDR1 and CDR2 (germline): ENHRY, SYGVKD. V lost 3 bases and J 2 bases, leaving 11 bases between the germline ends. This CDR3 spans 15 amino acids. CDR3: CAISDGTRAGNTIYF. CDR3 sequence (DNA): TGTGCCATCAGTGACGGGACAAGGGCTGGAAACACCATATATTTT.

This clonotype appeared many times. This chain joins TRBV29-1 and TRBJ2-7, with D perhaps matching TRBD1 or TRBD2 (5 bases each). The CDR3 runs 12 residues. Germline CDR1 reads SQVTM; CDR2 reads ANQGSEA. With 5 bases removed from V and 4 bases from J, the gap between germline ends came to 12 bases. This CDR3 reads CSVRTGPYEQYF. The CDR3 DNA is TGCAGCGTTCGGACGGGACCATACGAGCAGTACTTC.

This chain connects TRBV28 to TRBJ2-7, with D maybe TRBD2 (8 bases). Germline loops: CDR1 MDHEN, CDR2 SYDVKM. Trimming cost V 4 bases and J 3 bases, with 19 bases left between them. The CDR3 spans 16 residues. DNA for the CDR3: TGTGCCAGCAGTTCGGGGGGGACAGTCGGCTTCTACGAGCAGTACTTC. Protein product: CASSSGGTVGFYEQYF.

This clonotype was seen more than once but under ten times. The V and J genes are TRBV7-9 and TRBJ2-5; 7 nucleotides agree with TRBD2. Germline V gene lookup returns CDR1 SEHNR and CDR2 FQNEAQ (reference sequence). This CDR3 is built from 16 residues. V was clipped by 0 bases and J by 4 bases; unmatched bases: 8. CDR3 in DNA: TGTGCCAGCAGCTTAGCGGCGGGCGGGAGTGGAGAGACCCAGTACTTC. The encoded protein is CASSLAAGGSGETQYF.

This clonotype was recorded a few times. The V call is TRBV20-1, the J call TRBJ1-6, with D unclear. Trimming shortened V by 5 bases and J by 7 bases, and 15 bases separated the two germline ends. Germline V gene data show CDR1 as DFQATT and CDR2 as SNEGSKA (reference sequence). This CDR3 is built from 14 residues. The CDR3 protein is CSAHLPGSNSPLHF. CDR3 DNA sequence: TGCAGTGCTCACCTACCCGGGTCGAATTCACCCCTCCACTTT.

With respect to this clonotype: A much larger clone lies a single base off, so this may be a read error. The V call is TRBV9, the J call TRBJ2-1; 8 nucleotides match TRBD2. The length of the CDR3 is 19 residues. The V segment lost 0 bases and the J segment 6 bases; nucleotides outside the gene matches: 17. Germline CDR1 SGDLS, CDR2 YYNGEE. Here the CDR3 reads CASSVGMAGGPLYCNEQFF. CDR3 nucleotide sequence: TGTGCCAGCAGCGTAGGGATGGCGGGGGGCCCCCTCTACTGCAATGAGCAGTTCTTC.

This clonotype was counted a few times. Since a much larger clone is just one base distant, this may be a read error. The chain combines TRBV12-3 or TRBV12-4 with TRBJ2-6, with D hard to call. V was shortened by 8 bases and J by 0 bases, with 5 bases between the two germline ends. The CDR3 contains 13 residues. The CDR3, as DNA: TGTGCCAGCGGGAACTCTGGGGCCAACGTCCTGACTTTC. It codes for CASGNSGANVLTF.

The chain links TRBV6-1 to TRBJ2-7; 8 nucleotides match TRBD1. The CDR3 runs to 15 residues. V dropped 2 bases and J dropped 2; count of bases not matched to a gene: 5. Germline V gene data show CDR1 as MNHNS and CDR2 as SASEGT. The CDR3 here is CASSEYWTGTYEQYF. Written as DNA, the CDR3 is TGTGCCAGCAGTGAATACTGGACAGGGACCTACGAGCAGTACTTC.

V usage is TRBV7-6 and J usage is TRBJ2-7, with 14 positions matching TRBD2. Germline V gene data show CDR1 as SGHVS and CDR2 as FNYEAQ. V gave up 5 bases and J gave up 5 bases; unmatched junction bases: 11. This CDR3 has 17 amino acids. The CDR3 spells CASSRGTSGSGRNEQYF. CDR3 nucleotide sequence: TGTGCCAGCAGCCGAGGGACTAGCGGGAGCGGTCGGAACGAGCAGTACTTC.

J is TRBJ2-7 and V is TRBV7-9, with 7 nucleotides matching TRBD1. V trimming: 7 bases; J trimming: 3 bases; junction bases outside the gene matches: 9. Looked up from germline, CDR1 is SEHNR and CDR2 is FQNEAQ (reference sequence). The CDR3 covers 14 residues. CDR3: CASTSAGTVYEQYF. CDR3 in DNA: TGTGCCAGCACCTCCGCAGGGACAGTCTACGAGCAGTACTTC.

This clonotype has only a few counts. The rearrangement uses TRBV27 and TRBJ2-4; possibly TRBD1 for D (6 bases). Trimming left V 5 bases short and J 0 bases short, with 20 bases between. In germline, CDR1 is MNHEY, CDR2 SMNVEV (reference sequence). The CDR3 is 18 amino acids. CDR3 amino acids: CASSPRPRTDLAKNIQYF. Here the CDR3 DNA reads TGTGCCAGCAGTCCCAGACCTCGGACAGACCTAGCCAAAAACATTCAGTACTTC.

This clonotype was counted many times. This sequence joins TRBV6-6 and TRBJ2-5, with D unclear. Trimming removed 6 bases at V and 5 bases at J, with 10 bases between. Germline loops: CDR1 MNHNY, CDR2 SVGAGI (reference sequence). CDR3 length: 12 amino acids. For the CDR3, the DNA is TGTGCCAGCAGCCCCCCTTCGGAGACCCAGTACTTC. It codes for CASSPPSETQYF.

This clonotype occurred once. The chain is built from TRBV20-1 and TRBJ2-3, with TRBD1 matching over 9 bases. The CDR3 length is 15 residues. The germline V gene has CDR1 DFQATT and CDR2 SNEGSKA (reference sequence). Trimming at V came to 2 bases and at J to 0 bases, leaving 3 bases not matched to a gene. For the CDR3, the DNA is TGCAGTGCTAGAAACGACAGGGGGAGCACAGATACGCAGTATTTT. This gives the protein CSARNDRGSTDTQYF.

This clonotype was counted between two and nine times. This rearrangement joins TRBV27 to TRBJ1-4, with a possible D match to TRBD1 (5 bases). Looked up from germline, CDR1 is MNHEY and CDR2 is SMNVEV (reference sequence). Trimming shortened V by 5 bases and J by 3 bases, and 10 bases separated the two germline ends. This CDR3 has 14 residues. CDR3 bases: TGTGCCAGCAGTCACGACAGTTCTAATGAAAAACTGTTTTTT. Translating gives CASSHDSSNEKLFF.

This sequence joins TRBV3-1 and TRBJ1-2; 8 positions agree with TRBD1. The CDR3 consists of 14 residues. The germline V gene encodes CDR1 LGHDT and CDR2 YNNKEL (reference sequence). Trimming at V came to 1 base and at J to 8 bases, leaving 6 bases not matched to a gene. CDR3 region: CASSQGQGKGGYTF. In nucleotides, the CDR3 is TGTGCCAGCAGCCAAGGACAGGGGAAGGGCGGCTACACCTTC.

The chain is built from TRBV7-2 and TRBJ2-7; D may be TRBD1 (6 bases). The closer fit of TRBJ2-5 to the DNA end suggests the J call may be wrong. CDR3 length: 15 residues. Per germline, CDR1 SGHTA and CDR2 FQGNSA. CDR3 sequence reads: CASSPGGGGPRTQYF. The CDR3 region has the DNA TGTGCCAGCAGCCCAGGTGGGGGCGGCCCCCGGACCCAGTACTTC.